This record covers a single TCR beta chain. Its antigen is undetermined. This entry belongs to a study of post-analysis software for immune sequencing data. Across the whole study: Disease trajectories encompassed relapsing-remitting, secondary progressive and progressive-relapsing multiple sclerosis. Findings and limits, study-wide: Samples from a shared batch, those prepared together, strongly co-clustered by F measure. Patients showed TRBV5-6, TRBV5-1 and TRBV20-1 among five TRBV segments more frequent than in controls.

Unique molecular identifiers featured in each of the TCR beta cDNA libraries. A single record per CDR3 protein comes from TCRdb applying MiXCR to the PCR reads. This repertoire shows under 650,000 distinct CDR3 sequences, around 44% found once; its top ten account for roughly 1.8%. This CDR3 contains 16 residues. The germline gives CDR1 SEHNR, CDR2 FQNEAQ (reference sequence). V dropped 5 bases and J dropped 1 base, with 16 bases sitting between them. The V and J genes are TRBV7-9 and TRBJ2-3; TRBD2 is a possible D gene (6 bases). The source of this sequence is a girl between 5 and 17 years old with multiple sclerosis. Specimen: blood. CDR3 DNA sequence: TGTGCCAGCAGCGTACCCAGGGACTGGGGCACAGATACGCAGTATTTT. It codes for CASSVPRDWGTDTQYF.